The present T cell receptor (beta chain) was sequenced within a study of blood T cell repertoires in COVID-19. The overall study: Researchers got acute and convalescent COVID-19 samples from the United States, Italy and Spain. Sample material is recorded as cDNA or gDNA derived from T cells, B-cell-depleted T cells, or PBMCs.

The table came from immunoSEQ multiplex PCR; TCRdb's copy has only in-frame clones and leaves some out. The sample has about 130,000 clones, approximately 90% seen once. This clonotype was sampled from a man between 50 and 59 years old with acute or convalescent COVID-19. The sequenced sample was peripheral blood.

DNA of the CDR3: TGTGCCACTGGACAGGGGATCAATCAGCCCCAGCATTTT. It yields the protein CATGQGINQPQHF. The chain uses TRBV10-3 and TRBJ1-5; TRBD1 matches at 9 bases. J gave up 3 bases and V 10 bases, and 4 bases lay outside the gene matches. CDR3 length: 13 residues. Germline-derived CDR1 and CDR2 are ENHRY and SYGVKD.